Listed below are T cell receptor beta chains from one sample, sequenced in a study of neurological immune-mediated disorders. TCRdb reprocessed the 5' RACE reads via MiXCR and lists one record per CDR3 protein. The sample yields approximately 80,000 distinct CDR3 sequences, roughly 4.5% seen once. The sample consisted of PBMCs. These receptor sequences come from an older woman with multiple sclerosis. Each CDR3 is given with its conserved first and last residue. The D gene is left open where the match is weak. Where a row states a size, it is once, few, many or the class of an expanded clone; other rows omit it.

D: NA
J: TRBJ1-1
size: many
V: TRBV12-3/TRBV12-4
CDR3: CASSLEVEAFF
DNA: TGTGCCAGCAGTTTAGAGGTTGAAGCTTTCTTT

D: NA
J: TRBJ2-7
size: NA
V: TRBV15
CDR3: CATSSVGQGDEQYF
DNA: TGTGCCACCAGCAGCGTGGGGCAAGGGGACGAGCAGTACTTC

D: NA
J: TRBJ2-2
size: once
V: TRBV6-2/TRBV6-3
CDR3: CASSYASPGELFF
DNA: TGTGCCAGCAGTTACGCTAGCCCCGGGGAGCTGTTTTTT

D: TRBD1
J: TRBJ2-7
size: few
V: TRBV7-6
CDR3: CASSLGGTGVYEQYF
DNA: TGTGCCAGCAGCTTAGGTGGGACAGGGGTTTACGAGCAGTACTTC

D: TRBD1
J: TRBJ2-5
size: many
V: TRBV5-1
CDR3: CASSVQNRGHETQYF
DNA: TGCGCCAGCAGCGTACAGAACAGGGGGCATGAGACCCAGTACTTC

D: TRBD2
J: TRBJ2-7
size: many
V: TRBV28
CDR3: CASKGSGENYEQYF
DNA: TGTGCCAGCAAAGGTAGCGGGGAGAACTACGAGCAGTACTTC

D: NA
J: TRBJ2-7
size: many
V: TRBV5-1
CDR3: CASSGFAVSSYEQYF
DNA: TGCGCCAGCAGCGGGTTTGCTGTGAGCTCCTACGAGCAGTACTTC

D: TRBD1
J: TRBJ1-5
size: many
V: TRBV24-1
CDR3: CATSDPGTGGQPQHF
DNA: TGTGCCACCAGTGACCCCGGGACAGGGGGCCAGCCCCAGCATTTT

D: TRBD1
J: TRBJ1-1
size: many
V: TRBV20-1
CDR3: CSANRGLGTEAFF
DNA: TGCAGTGCAAACAGGGGGCTCGGCACTGAAGCTTTCTTT

D: TRBD1
J: TRBJ2-1
size: many
V: TRBV5-1
CDR3: CASSLNLQGSFF
DNA: TGCGCCAGCAGCTTGAATCTACAGGGGTCGTTCTTC

D: NA
J: TRBJ2-3
size: many
V: TRBV5-1
CDR3: CASSLRETDTQYF
DNA: TGCGCCAGCAGCTTAAGAGAGACAGATACGCAGTATTTT

D: TRBD1
J: TRBJ2-7
size: many
V: TRBV7-9
CDR3: CASSLVTGSSYEQYF
DNA: TGTGCCAGCAGCTTAGTGACAGGGTCCTCCTACGAGCAGTACTTC

D: TRBD1
J: TRBJ2-6
size: few
V: TRBV12-3/TRBV12-4
CDR3: CASSRQGAAGANVLTF
DNA: TGTGCCAGCAGTCGACAGGGGGCGGCTGGGGCCAACGTCCTGACTTTC

D: NA
J: TRBJ1-2
size: many
V: TRBV5-1
CDR3: CASSFQGLSYGYTF
DNA: TGCGCCAGCAGCTTCCAGGGTCTAAGCTATGGCTACACCTTC

D: NA
J: TRBJ2-5
size: many
V: TRBV11-2
CDR3: CASRRPGARGETQYF
DNA: TGTGCCAGTAGAAGACCTGGGGCCCGCGGGGAGACCCAGTACTTC

D: NA
J: TRBJ2-5
size: many
V: TRBV20-1
CDR3: CSALLQETQYF
DNA: TGCAGTGCTCTGCTACAAGAGACCCAGTACTTC

D: TRBD1
J: TRBJ1-6
size: many
V: TRBV7-9
CDR3: CASSRDRAKSPLHF
DNA: TGTGCCAGCAGCCGAGACAGGGCTAAGTCACCCCTCCACTTT

D: NA
J: TRBJ1-2
size: many
V: TRBV12-3/TRBV12-4
CDR3: CASTPAGRAKYTF
DNA: TGTGCCAGCACCCCCGCAGGGCGGGCCAAGTACACCTTC

D: TRBD1
J: TRBJ2-5
size: many
V: TRBV11-2
CDR3: CASTSDRVRETQYF
DNA: TGTGCCAGCACCTCGGACAGGGTTCGTGAGACCCAGTACTTC

D: NA
J: TRBJ1-4
size: many
V: TRBV5-1
CDR3: CASSLAGGGEKLFF
DNA: TGCGCCAGCAGCCTAGCGGGGGGAGGCGAAAAACTGTTTTTT

D: NA
J: TRBJ1-6
size: many
V: TRBV5-1
CDR3: CASSQGRGRDSPLHF
DNA: TGCGCCAGCAGCCAAGGTCGGGGGCGCGATTCACCCCTCCACTTT

D: NA
J: TRBJ1-6
size: many
V: TRBV15
CDR3: CATKRRGNSPLHF
DNA: TGTGCCACCAAACGACGGGGAAATTCACCCCTCCACTTT